This T cell receptor (beta chain) derives from a study of T cell repertoires in aging, cancer and after chemotherapy. By share, this clonotype ranks as medium-sized (0.01 to 0.1%). Its antigen is not identified. The template was genomic DNA from peripheral blood, not RNA. A mixed TRB-A/B primer pool amplified rearranged TRB by multiplex touch-down PCR. MiXCR, applied by TCRdb to the multiplex PCR reads, yields one record per CDR3 protein. The table has nearly 7,500 distinct CDR3 sequences, 30% seen once. Study-wide results and caveats: The repertoire data cannot show anything about immunological memory following chemotherapy. In each cancer cohort, median generation probability increased across chemotherapy, suggesting thymic output rebounded.

Sequencing input: blood. This TCR was recovered from a human donor with a blood cancer.

CDR3 DNA sequence: TGTGCCAGCAGCCTCCCGTATACCTACGAGCAGTACTTC. This translates into CASSLPYTYEQYF. The chain recombines TRBV5-6 with TRBJ2-7; D call uncertain. Per germline, CDR1 SGHDT and CDR2 YYEEEE. CDR3 size: 13 residues. Trimming removed 4 bases at V and 2 bases at J, with 10 bases between.